Below are 22 T cell receptor beta chains sequenced from a single sample in a study of blood T cells in healthy people across ages. A second PCR, run for roughly 7 to 12 cycles, used a sample-barcoded 5' primer plus a J-beta primer mix. TCRdb redid the calling of the 5' RACE reads with MiXCR, one entry per CDR3 protein. The sample holds approximately 900,000 distinct CDR3 sequences, about 48% seen once. Sequenced: blood. These receptors were obtained from a man aged 25 to 45 in good health.

The J gene is TRBJ2-3, the V gene TRBV5-4, with unresolved D. Germline-derived CDR1 and CDR2 are SGHNT and YYREEE (reference sequence). The germline V and J ends were trimmed by 6 bases and 0 bases, with 11 bases remaining between them. The CDR3 loop spans 14 amino acids. In nucleotides, the CDR3 is TGTGCCAGCACAACCGACACTAGCACAGATACGCAGTATTTT. Protein sequence: CASTTDTSTDTQYF. Full variable domain (missing parts from reference TRBV5-4 and TRBJ2-3): ETGVTQSPTHLIKTRGQQVTLRCSSQSGHNTVSWYQQALGQGPQFIFQYYREEENGRGNFPPRFSGLQFPNYSSELNVNALELDDSALYLCASTTDTSTDTQYFGPGTRLTVL.

This chain links TRBV2 with TRBJ2-1, with TRBD2 matching 10 bases. CDR1 and CDR2 (germline): SNHLY, FYNNEI. The J segment lost 7 bases and the V segment lost 7 bases, leaving 10 bases of the junction unmatched. CDR3 length equals 15 residues. The CDR3 bases are TGTGCCAGCAACATAGCGGGGGGCCCCTCAAATGAGCAGTTCTTC. Protein: CASNIAGGPSNEQFF.

This clonotype was observed a few times. The chain has TRBV9 and TRBJ2-7, with D hard to call. The CDR3 consists of 13 residues. V was shortened by 3 bases and J by 4 bases, with 11 bases between the two germline ends. The germline V gene encodes CDR1 SGDLS and CDR2 YYNGEE. The CDR3 region is CASSEAHGYEQYF. DNA of the CDR3: TGTGCCAGCAGCGAAGCCCACGGTTACGAGCAGTACTTC.

In the case of this clonotype: One end of the junction varies from germline; a read error may be responsible. The chain recombines TRBV6-5 with TRBJ1-2, with 8 bases matching TRBD1. Germline-derived CDR1 and CDR2 are MNHEY and SVGAGI. The CDR3 runs 13 residues. The CDR3 protein is CASRAGGEEGYIF. The CDR3 bases are TGTGCCAGCAGGGCAGGGGGCGAGGAGGGCTACATCTTC.

The V call is TRBV7-9, the J call TRBJ2-5; 9 bases line up with TRBD1. Germline CDR1 reads SEHNR; CDR2 reads FQNEAQ (reference sequence). CDR3 length equals 14 residues. V was clipped by 7 bases and J by 4 bases; unmatched bases: 7. CDR3 DNA: TGTGCCAGCATTGGGACAGGGCAATCAGAGACCCAGTACTTC. This encodes CASIGTGQSETQYF. Using reference TRBV7-9 and TRBJ2-5 for the parts outside the CDR3, the full variable domain is DTGVSQNPRHKITKRGQNVTFRCDPISEHNRLYWYRQTLGQGPEFLTYFQNEAQLEKSRLLSDRFSAERPKGSFSTLEIQRTEQGDSAMYLCASIGTGQSETQYFGPGTRLLVL.

This clonotype was picked up a small number of times. J is TRBJ1-5 and V is TRBV20-1; D is unresolved. There are 13 residues in the CDR3. Trimming stripped 3 bases from V and 9 bases from J, with 15 bases between. Germline assignment: CDR1 DFQATT and CDR2 SNEGSKA (reference sequence). The CDR3 is CSASGGSIRPQHF. Written as DNA, the CDR3 is TGCAGTGCTAGTGGCGGGAGTATTCGGCCCCAGCATTTT.

This clonotype was found many times. This chain's CDR3 is CSGRLSSYNSPLHF. CDR3 nucleotide sequence: TGCAGTGGCCGCCTGAGCTCCTATAATTCACCCCTCCACTTT. This sequence joins TRBV20-1 and TRBJ1-6, with D hard to call. The germline V gene encodes CDR1 DFQATT and CDR2 SNEGSKA (reference sequence). The CDR3 spans 14 residues. The V end lost 7 bases, the J end lost 0 bases, and 10 bases lay between the germline ends.

This clonotype was observed a few times. The genes are TRBV20-1 and TRBJ1-4, with a possible D match to TRBD1 (5 bases). Germline V CDR1 and CDR2: DFQATT, SNEGSKA (reference sequence). The V end lost 5 bases, the J end lost 3 bases, and 16 bases lay between the germline ends. The CDR3 has 15 residues. The CDR3 DNA is TGCAGTGCTGAAGACGGACATTTGGCTAATGAAAAACTGTTTTTT. Translation: CSAEDGHLANEKLFF.

The V call is TRBV19, the J call TRBJ2-4; no reliable D call. Trimming removed 7 bases from V and 13 bases from J, with 17 bases in between. Germline lookup yields CDR1 LNHDA and CDR2 SQIVND (reference sequence). The length of the CDR3 is 12 residues. The CDR3 DNA is TGTGCCAGTATGGGCGCTGAGTTGGAGCAGTACTTC. This sequence encodes CASMGAELEQYF.

The chain has TRBV12-3 or TRBV12-4 and TRBJ2-1, with D possibly matching TRBD1 (6 bases). V gave up 5 bases and J gave up 10 bases, with 12 bases separating them. The CDR3 consists of 12 residues. CDR3 residues: CASSRNRVEQFF. CDR3 bases: TGTGCCAGCAGTCGTAACAGGGTAGAGCAGTTCTTC.

The V call is TRBV7-2, the J call TRBJ1-5, with TRBD1 as a possible D gene (5 bases). V shed 3 bases and J shed 7 bases, with 13 bases lying between them. The germline V gene encodes CDR1 SGHTA and CDR2 FQGNSA. The CDR3 has 14 residues. The CDR3 reads CASSLGPGTQPQHF. The DNA of the CDR3 is TGTGCCAGCAGCTTGGGGCCAGGGACCCAGCCCCAGCATTTT. Based on the CDR3 plus reference TRBV7-2 and TRBJ1-5, the full variable domain is GAGVSQSPSNKVTEKGKDVELRCDPISGHTALYWYRQSLGQGLEFLIYFQGNSAPDKSGLPSDRFSAERTGGSVSTLTIQRTQQEDSAVYLCASSLGPGTQPQHFGDGTRLSIL.

The chain combines TRBV13 with TRBJ2-1; D uncertain. CDR1 and CDR2 from the germline V gene are PRHDT and FYEKMQ (reference sequence). This CDR3 contains 14 residues. Trimming pared 3 bases from V and 0 bases from J, leaving 6 bases between. The chain's CDR3 is CASSLRLSYNEQFF. The CDR3 DNA reads as TGTGCCAGCAGCTTGCGCCTCTCCTACAATGAGCAGTTCTTC.

This chain uses TRBV29-1 with TRBJ2-1; D possibly corresponds to TRBD2 (7 bases). The CDR3 covers 14 residues. Germline CDR1 is SQVTM and CDR2 is ANQGSEA. V dropped 7 bases and J dropped 6 bases, with 19 bases sitting between them. As DNA, the CDR3 is TGCAGCGCTGGGGGGGGCCGTGAAGCCAATGAGCAGTTCTTC. Protein product: CSAGGGREANEQFF.

The V and J genes are TRBV28 and TRBJ2-1; 8 bases match TRBD1. V was pared by 5 bases and J by 8 bases, with 11 bases of the junction left unmatched. This CDR3 region has 15 residues. Per germline, CDR1 MDHEN and CDR2 SYDVKM. The CDR3 reads CASSQGQGVVHEQFF. As DNA, the CDR3 is TGTGCCAGCAGTCAAGGACAGGGTGTAGTTCATGAGCAGTTCTTC.

The chain is built from TRBV12-3 or TRBV12-4 and TRBJ1-1; 7 positions match TRBD1. The V segment lost 6 bases and the J segment 3 bases; nucleotides outside the gene matches: 7. The CDR3 is 14 residues long. CDR3 DNA sequence: TGTGCCAGCAGAACGACAGGGCCATACACTGAAGCTTTCTTT. This gives the protein CASRTTGPYTEAFF.

This clonotype turned up a few times. The genes are TRBV3-1 and TRBJ2-5; 9 bases fit TRBD1. V was pared by 4 bases and J by 3 bases, with 3 bases of the junction left unmatched. The CDR3 loop spans 14 amino acids. Germline-derived CDR1 and CDR2 are LGHDT and YNNKEL (reference sequence). The CDR3 DNA sequence: TGTGCCAGCAGCCCCTGGGACAGGGAAGAGACCCAGTACTTC. Amino acids: CASSPWDREETQYF.

This clonotype was detected a few times. The chain carries TRBV27 and TRBJ1-2; TRBD1 agrees at 7 bases. J was trimmed by 5 bases and V by 3 bases; bases with no gene match: 3. The V gene's germline CDR1 is MNHEY and CDR2 SMNVEV (reference sequence). The CDR3 extends over 13 amino acids. The CDR3 loop is CASSLGTEYGYTF. In nucleotides, the CDR3 is TGTGCCAGCAGTTTGGGGACAGAGTATGGCTACACCTTC.

Ten or more counts support this clonotype. The genes are TRBV29-1 and TRBJ2-4, with no clear D. The CDR3 covers 14 residues. Trimming cost V 1 base and J 4 bases, with 11 bases left between them. Germline assignment: CDR1 SQVTM and CDR2 ANQGSEA. The CDR3 loop reads CSVEGAGSKNIQYF. As DNA, the CDR3 is TGCAGCGTTGAAGGAGCAGGATCAAAAAACATTCAGTACTTC. Combining the CDR3 with reference TRBV29-1 and TRBJ2-4 gives the whole variable domain SAVISQKPSRDICQRGTSLTIQCQVDSQVTMMFWYRQQPGQSLTLIATANQGSEATYESGFVIDKFPISRPNLTFSTLTVSNMSPEDSSIYLCSVEGAGSKNIQYFGAGTRLSVL.

The rearrangement joins TRBV5-6 to TRBJ2-3, with D possibly being TRBD1 (6 bases). The V gene's germline CDR1 is SGHDT and CDR2 YYEEEE. The CDR3 contains 15 residues. V shed 5 bases and J shed 2 bases, with 15 bases lying between them. The DNA for the CDR3 is TGTGCCAGCAGTTTTGCTGGACAGTTCACAGATACGCAGTATTTT. As protein: CASSFAGQFTDTQYF.

This clonotype was detected ten times or more. The gene calls are TRBV6-2 or TRBV6-3 and TRBJ2-7; D is ambiguous. The ends were cut back, 2 bases at V and 4 bases at J, with 6 bases in the middle. The germline gives CDR1 MNHEY, CDR2 SVGEGT. This CDR3 has 12 amino acids. The CDR3 reads CASSYMQYEQYF. CDR3 nucleotides: TGTGCCAGCAGTTACATGCAGTACGAGCAGTACTTC.

This clonotype was seen a few times. A read error may explain this, as a much larger clone is one base away. This CDR3 is CASSQPAGQGGYNEQYF. CDR3 nucleotide sequence: TGCGCCAGCAGCCAACCCGCCGGGCAGGGGGGCTACAATGAGCAGTACTTC. This chain connects TRBV4-1 to TRBJ2-1, with D possibly TRBD1 on 7 matching bases. TRBJ2-7 explains the end of the DNA better; the J call may be wrong. The CDR3 loop spans 17 amino acids. From germline, CDR1 is MGHRA and CDR2 YSYEKL.

This clonotype occurred a few times. The V gene is TRBV7-9, the J gene TRBJ1-5, with a possible D match to TRBD1 (5 bases). The germline CDR1 and CDR2 sequences are SEHNR and FQNEAQ (reference sequence). Trimming took 5 bases from V and 5 from J, leaving 13 bases between them. CDR3 length equals 14 residues. CDR3 in DNA: TGTGCCAGCAGCCCAGCGGGGGGGGATCAGCCCCAGCATTTT. Its translation: CASSPAGGDQPQHF.